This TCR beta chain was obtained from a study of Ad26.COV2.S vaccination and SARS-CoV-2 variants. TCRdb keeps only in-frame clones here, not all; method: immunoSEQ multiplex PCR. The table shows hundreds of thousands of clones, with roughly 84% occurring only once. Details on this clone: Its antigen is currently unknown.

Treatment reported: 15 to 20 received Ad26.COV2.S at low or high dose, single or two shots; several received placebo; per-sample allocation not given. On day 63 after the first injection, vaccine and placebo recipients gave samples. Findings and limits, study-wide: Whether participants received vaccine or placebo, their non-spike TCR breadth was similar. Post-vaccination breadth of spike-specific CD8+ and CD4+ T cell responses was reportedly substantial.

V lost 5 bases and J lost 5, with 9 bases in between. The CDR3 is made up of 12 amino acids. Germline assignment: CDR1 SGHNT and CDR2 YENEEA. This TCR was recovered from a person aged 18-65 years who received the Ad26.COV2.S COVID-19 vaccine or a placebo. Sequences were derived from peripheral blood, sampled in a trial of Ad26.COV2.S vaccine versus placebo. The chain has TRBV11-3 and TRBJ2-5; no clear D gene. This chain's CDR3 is CASSPPAETQYF. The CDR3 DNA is TGTGCCAGCAGCCCCCCGGCCGAGACCCAGTACTTC.